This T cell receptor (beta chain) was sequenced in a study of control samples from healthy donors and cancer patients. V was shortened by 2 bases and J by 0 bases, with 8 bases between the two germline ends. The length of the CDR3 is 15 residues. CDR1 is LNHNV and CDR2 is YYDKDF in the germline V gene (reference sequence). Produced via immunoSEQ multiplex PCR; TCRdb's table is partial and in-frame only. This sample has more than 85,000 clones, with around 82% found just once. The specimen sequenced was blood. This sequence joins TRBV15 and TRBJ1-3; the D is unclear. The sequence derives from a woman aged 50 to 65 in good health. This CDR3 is CATSRNSLSGNTIYF. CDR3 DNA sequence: TGTGCCACCAGCAGAAACAGTCTCTCTGGAAACACCATATATTTT.